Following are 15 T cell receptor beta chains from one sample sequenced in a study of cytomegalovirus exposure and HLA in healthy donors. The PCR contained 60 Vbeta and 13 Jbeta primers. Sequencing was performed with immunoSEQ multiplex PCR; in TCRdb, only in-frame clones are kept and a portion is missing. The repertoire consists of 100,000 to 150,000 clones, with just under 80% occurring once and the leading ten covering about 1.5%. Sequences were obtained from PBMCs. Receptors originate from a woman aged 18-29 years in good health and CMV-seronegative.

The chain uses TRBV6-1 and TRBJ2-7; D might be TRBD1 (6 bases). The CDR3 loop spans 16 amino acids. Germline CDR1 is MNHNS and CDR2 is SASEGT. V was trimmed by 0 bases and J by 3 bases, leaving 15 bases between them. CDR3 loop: CASSEATGVGLYEQYF. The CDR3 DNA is TGTGCCAGCAGTGAAGCGACAGGAGTAGGGCTCTACGAGCAGTACTTC.

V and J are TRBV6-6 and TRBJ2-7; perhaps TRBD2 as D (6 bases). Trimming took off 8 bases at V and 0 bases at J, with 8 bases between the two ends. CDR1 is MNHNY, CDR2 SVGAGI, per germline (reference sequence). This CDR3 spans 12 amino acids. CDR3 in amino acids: CASGGDSYEQYF. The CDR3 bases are TGTGCCAGCGGCGGGGACTCCTACGAGCAGTACTTC.

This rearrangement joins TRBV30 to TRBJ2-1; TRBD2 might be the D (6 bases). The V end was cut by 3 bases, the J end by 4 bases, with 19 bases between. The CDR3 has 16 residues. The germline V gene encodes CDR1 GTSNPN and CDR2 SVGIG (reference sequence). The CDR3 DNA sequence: TGTGCCTGGAGGCCCACCGGGACTGCGGCATACAATGAGCAGTTCTTC. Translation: CAWRPTGTAAYNEQFF.

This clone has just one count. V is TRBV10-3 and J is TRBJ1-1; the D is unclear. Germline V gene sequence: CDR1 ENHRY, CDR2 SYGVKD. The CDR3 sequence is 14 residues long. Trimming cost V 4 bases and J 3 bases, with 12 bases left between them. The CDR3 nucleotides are TGTGCCATCAGTGTGGCGGGTCCTGACACTGAAGCTTTCTTT. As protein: CAISVAGPDTEAFF.

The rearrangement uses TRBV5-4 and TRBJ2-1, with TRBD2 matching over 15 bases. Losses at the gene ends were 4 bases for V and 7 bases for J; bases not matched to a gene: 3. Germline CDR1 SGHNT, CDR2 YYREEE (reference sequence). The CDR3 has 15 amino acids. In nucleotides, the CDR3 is TGTGCCAGCAGCCCGGGACTAGCGGGAGGAAATGAGCAGTTCTTC. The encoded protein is CASSPGLAGGNEQFF.

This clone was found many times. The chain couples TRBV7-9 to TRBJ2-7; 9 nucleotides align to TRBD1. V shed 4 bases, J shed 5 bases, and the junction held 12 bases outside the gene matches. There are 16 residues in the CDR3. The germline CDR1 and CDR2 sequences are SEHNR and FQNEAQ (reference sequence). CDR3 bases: TGTGCCAGCAGCTGGGGCCTGCGGACAGGGGACGACGAGCAGTACTTC. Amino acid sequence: CASSWGLRTGDDEQYF.

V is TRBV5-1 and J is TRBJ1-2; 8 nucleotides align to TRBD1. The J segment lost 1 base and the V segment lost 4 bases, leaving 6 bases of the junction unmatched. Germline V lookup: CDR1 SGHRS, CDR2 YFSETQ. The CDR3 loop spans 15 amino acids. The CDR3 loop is CASSPRQGINYGYTF. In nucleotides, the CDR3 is TGCGCCAGCAGCCCGCGACAGGGGATTAACTATGGCTACACCTTC.

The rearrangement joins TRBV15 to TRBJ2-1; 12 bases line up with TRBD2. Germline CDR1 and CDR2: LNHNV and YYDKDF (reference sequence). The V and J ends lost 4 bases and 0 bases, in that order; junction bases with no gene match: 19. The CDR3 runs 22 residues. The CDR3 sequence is CATSTPGLAGDSHPSSYNEQFF. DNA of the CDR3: TGTGCCACCAGCACCCCGGGACTAGCGGGTGACTCCCACCCAAGCTCCTACAATGAGCAGTTCTTC. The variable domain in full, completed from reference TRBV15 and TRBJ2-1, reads DAMVIQNPRYQVTQFGKPVTLSCSQTLNHNVMYWYQQKSSQAPKLLFHYYDKDFNNEADTPDNFQSRRPNTSFCFLDIRSPGLGDTAMYLCATSTPGLAGDSHPSSYNEQFFGPGTRLTVL.

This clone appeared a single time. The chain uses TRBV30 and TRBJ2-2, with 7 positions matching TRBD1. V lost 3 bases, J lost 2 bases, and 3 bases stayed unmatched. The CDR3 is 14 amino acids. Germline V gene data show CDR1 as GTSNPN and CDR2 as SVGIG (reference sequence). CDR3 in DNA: TGTGCCTGGAGCGGGGACAGAAACACCGGGGAGCTGTTTTTT. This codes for CAWSGDRNTGELFF.

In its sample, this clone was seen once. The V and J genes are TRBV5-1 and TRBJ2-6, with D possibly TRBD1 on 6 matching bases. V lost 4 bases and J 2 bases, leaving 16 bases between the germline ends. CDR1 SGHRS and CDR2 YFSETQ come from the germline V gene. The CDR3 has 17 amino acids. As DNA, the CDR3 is TGCGCCAGCAGCGCGACTTCAGGGGTAGCTGGGGCCAACGTCCTGACTTTC. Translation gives CASSATSGVAGANVLTF. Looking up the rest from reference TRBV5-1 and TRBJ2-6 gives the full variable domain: KAGVTQTPRYLIKTRGQQVTLSCSPISGHRSVSWYQQTPGQGLQFLFEYFSETQRNKGNFPGRFSGRQFSNSRSEMNVSTLELGDSALYLCASSATSGVAGANVLTFGAGSRLTVL.

The CDR3 protein is CASSTVAGVVIEQFF. The CDR3 DNA follows: TGTGCCAGCAGCACCGTGGCGGGAGTCGTCATTGAGCAGTTCTTC. This chain connects TRBV7-9 to TRBJ2-1; TRBD2 matches at 7 bases. The V gene end was trimmed by 5 bases and the J gene end by 9 bases; junction bases not matched to a gene: 13. The CDR3 runs 15 residues. Germline CDR1 is SEHNR and CDR2 is FQNEAQ (reference sequence).

Here the CDR3 reads CASSEMGLVETQYF. CDR3 DNA sequence: TGTGCCAGCAGTGAAATGGGGCTAGTGGAGACCCAGTACTTC. J is TRBJ2-5 and V is TRBV6-1; the D gene is possibly TRBD1 (5 bases). V gave up 2 bases and J gave up 5 bases, with 12 bases separating them. Germline loops: CDR1 MNHNS, CDR2 SASEGT. CDR3 size: 14 residues.

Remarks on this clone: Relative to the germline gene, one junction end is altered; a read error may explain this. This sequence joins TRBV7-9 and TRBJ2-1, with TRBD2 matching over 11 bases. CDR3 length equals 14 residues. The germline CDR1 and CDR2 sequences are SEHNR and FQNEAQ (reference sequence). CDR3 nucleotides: TGTGCCAGCAGCTTAGAAGTGACCGGGACTAGCGGTATCTTC. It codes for CASSLEVTGTSGIF.

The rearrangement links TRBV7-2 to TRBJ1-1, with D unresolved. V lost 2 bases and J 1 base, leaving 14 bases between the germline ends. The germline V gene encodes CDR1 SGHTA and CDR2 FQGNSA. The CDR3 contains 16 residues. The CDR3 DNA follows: TGTGCCAGCAGCTTATTTTGGCCTCAATGGAACACTGAAGCTTTCTTT. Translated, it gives CASSLFWPQWNTEAFF.

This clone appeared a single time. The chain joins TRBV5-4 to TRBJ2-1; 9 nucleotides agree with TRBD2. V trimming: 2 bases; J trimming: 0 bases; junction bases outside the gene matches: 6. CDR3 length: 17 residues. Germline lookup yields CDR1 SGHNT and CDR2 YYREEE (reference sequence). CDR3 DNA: TGTGCCAGCAGCTTAGATTTAGCGGGAGTCTCCTACAATGAGCAGTTCTTC. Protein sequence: CASSLDLAGVSYNEQFF.